This T cell receptor (beta chain) derives from a study of T cells in women clearing cervical HPV infection. A remark on this clone: The read comes to an end 3 residues before the CDR3 does, leaving the germline J gene to fill in the end.

The CDR3 loop spans 13 amino acids. From germline, CDR1 is GTSNPN and CDR2 SVGIG (reference sequence). Clones were sequenced by immunoSEQ multiplex PCR, and TCRdb holds only the in-frame ones, with some missing. The sample totals tens of thousands of clones; its top ten clones hold 1.2%. Specimen: blood buffy coat. This sequence was found in a woman between 18 and 75 years old with a cervical HPV16 infection that either progressed to CIN3+ or cleared (not recorded which). The V gene is TRBV30, the J gene TRBJ1-2; D is unresolved. The CDR3 spells CAWSFRMQDTYTF. The sequenced part of the CDR3 DNA is TGTGCCTGGAGTTTCCGCATGCAGGATACC.